Below, 15 T cell receptor beta chains from the same sample are listed, as sequenced in a study of cytomegalovirus exposure and HLA in healthy donors. Primers: 60 Vbeta forward and 13 Jbeta reverse. Measured with immunoSEQ multiplex PCR; TCRdb has only the in-frame clones, and not every one. Among about 190,000 clones listed, more than 60% were seen once. The sample comprised PBMCs. These receptor sequences come from a woman in her thirties in good health and CMV-seropositive.

V and J are TRBV6-1 and TRBJ1-2; D not resolved. The CDR3 consists of 12 residues. Looked up from germline, CDR1 is MNHNS and CDR2 is SASEGT. V lost 1 base to trimming and J lost 7 bases, with 7 bases between them. The CDR3: CASSEGGFGYTF. The CDR3 DNA is TGTGCCAGCAGTGAAGGCGGGTTTGGCTACACCTTC.

The chain uses TRBV28 and TRBJ2-7, with 10 bases matching TRBD1. Trimming removed 3 bases from V and 2 bases from J; junction bases left unmatched: 7. The germline V gene encodes CDR1 MDHEN and CDR2 SYDVKM. This CDR3 comprises 16 residues. DNA for the CDR3: TGTGCCAGCAGTTTTATTCCGGGACAGGGGCCCTACGAGCAGTACTTC. Translated: CASSFIPGQGPYEQYF.

The rearrangement uses TRBV30 and TRBJ1-1; TRBD1 aligns across 9 bases. CDR1 and CDR2 from the germline V gene are GTSNPN and SVGIG (reference sequence). V lost 4 bases to trimming and J lost 4 bases; unmatched junction nucleotides: 7. The CDR3 covers 14 residues. This CDR3 reads CAWTLGQGITEAFF. As DNA, the CDR3 is TGTGCCTGGACCCTAGGACAGGGGATCACTGAAGCTTTCTTT.

V gene TRBV4-1 combines with J gene TRBJ1-6, with D possibly matching TRBD1 (5 bases). Germline V gene lookup returns CDR1 MGHRA and CDR2 YSYEKL. The length of the CDR3 is 14 residues. V gave up 3 bases and J gave up 5 bases, with 8 bases separating them. CDR3 sequence (DNA): TGCGCCAGCAGCCACCTAGGGGATAATTCACCCCTCCACTTT. This codes for CASSHLGDNSPLHF.

J is TRBJ1-3 and V is TRBV6-5; TRBD1 matches at 7 bases. From germline, CDR1 is MNHEY and CDR2 SVGAGI. The CDR3 has 15 amino acids. The trim removed 6 bases at V and 4 bases at J, leaving 9 bases unmatched. This CDR3 is CASSWGRGYGNTIYF. For the CDR3, the DNA is TGTGCCAGCAGCTGGGGCAGGGGGTACGGAAACACCATATATTTT.

The chain employs TRBV5-4 and TRBJ2-5, with D perhaps matching TRBD2 (5 bases). V lost 0 bases and J 0 bases, leaving 6 bases between the germline ends. CDR1 is SGHNT and CDR2 is YYREEE in the germline V gene (reference sequence). The length of the CDR3 is 14 residues. The CDR3 sequence is CASSLGSDQETQYF. The CDR3 bases are TGTGCCAGCAGCTTGGGTAGCGACCAAGAGACCCAGTACTTC.

V is TRBV10-3 and J is TRBJ2-1, with D maybe TRBD2 (6 bases). This CDR3 is built from 15 residues. Deletions cut 0 bases from V and 2 bases from J, with 8 bases between. CDR1 is ENHRY and CDR2 is SYGVKD in the germline V gene. DNA for the CDR3: TGTGCCATCAGTGAGTCGGAGCGGGCCTACAATGAGCAGTTCTTC. It specifies CAISESERAYNEQFF.

The chain carries TRBV11-2 and TRBJ2-1; the match to TRBD2 covers 9 bases. The germline V gene has CDR1 SGHAT and CDR2 FQNNGV. V lost 1 base to trimming and J lost 9 bases; unmatched junction nucleotides: 7. The length of the CDR3 is 15 residues. The CDR3 loop reads CASSLGRGGAVEQFF. The CDR3 bases are TGTGCCAGCAGCTTAGGTCGCGGGGGGGCTGTTGAGCAGTTCTTC.

The chain recombines TRBV5-6 with TRBJ2-3; D might be TRBD2 (7 bases). The CDR3 extends over 14 amino acids. Trimming shortened V by 4 bases and J by 1 base, and 10 bases separated the two germline ends. The germline CDR1 and CDR2 sequences are SGHDT and YYEEEE. CDR3 in amino acids: CASSQGGGTDTQYF. Written as DNA, the CDR3 is TGTGCCAGCAGCCAAGGGGGGGGCACAGATACGCAGTATTTT.

Note on this clone: One junction end disagrees with the germline gene, perhaps due to a read error. The chain combines TRBV7-7 with TRBJ2-7; D unresolved. Germline loops: CDR1 SSHAT, CDR2 FNYEAQ (reference sequence). CDR3 length: 14 residues. CDR3 bases: TGTGCTAGCAGCCCCTCGGAGAACTCCTACGAGCAGTACTTC. The encoded protein is CASSPSENSYEQYF.

V gene TRBV6-1 combines with J gene TRBJ2-5, with 8 bases matching TRBD1. Germline loops: CDR1 MNHNS, CDR2 SASEGT. V lost 3 bases and J lost 3; bases outside the gene matches: 3. The CDR3 has 14 residues. Written as DNA, the CDR3 is TGTGCCAGCAGTGACAGGGGGCGCGAAGAGACCCAGTACTTC. This codes for CASSDRGREETQYF.

The chain joins TRBV9 to TRBJ1-2, with D possibly being TRBD1 (6 bases). Germline V gene lookup returns CDR1 SGDLS and CDR2 YYNGEE. The CDR3 spans 14 residues. Trimming took off 3 bases at V and 4 bases at J, with 13 bases between the two ends. The CDR3: CASSDREGGYGYTF. CDR3 DNA sequence: TGTGCCAGCAGCGATAGGGAGGGGGGCTATGGCTACACCTTC.

This clone is a singleton in its sample. The rearrangement joins TRBV7-9 to TRBJ1-6; possibly TRBD1 for D (6 bases). Germline V lookup: CDR1 SEHNR, CDR2 FQNEAQ (reference sequence). Trimming took off 5 bases at V and 5 bases at J, with 10 bases between the two ends. The CDR3 extends over 14 amino acids. The CDR3 reads CASSRTDNNSPLHF. The CDR3 DNA reads as TGTGCCAGCAGCCGGACAGATAATAATTCACCCCTCCACTTT. Complete variable domain (other parts from reference TRBV7-9 and TRBJ1-6): DTGVSQNPRHKITKRGQNVTFRCDPISEHNRLYWYRQTLGQGPEFLTYFQNEAQLEKSRLLSDRFSAERPKGSFSTLEIQRTEQGDSAMYLCASSRTDNNSPLHFGNGTRLTVT.

This chain uses TRBV5-1 with TRBJ1-1, with D perhaps TRBD1 (5 bases). Trimming took 1 base from V and 5 from J, leaving 12 bases between them. The CDR3 covers 14 residues. Germline V gene data show CDR1 as SGHRS and CDR2 as YFSETQ. CDR3 sequence (DNA): TGCGCCAGCAGCTTGTCAGGGCAGTGGACTGAAGCTTTCTTT. Translation: CASSLSGQWTEAFF.

V is TRBV5-1 and J is TRBJ2-6, with D tentatively TRBD2 (6 bases). Deletions cut 3 bases from V and 0 bases from J, with 10 bases between. The CDR3 consists of 16 residues. The germline V gene encodes CDR1 SGHRS and CDR2 YFSETQ. CDR3 coding DNA: TGCGCCAGCAGCTCCGTCGGGGGCTCTGGGGCCAACGTCCTGACTTTC. Its protein is CASSSVGGSGANVLTF.